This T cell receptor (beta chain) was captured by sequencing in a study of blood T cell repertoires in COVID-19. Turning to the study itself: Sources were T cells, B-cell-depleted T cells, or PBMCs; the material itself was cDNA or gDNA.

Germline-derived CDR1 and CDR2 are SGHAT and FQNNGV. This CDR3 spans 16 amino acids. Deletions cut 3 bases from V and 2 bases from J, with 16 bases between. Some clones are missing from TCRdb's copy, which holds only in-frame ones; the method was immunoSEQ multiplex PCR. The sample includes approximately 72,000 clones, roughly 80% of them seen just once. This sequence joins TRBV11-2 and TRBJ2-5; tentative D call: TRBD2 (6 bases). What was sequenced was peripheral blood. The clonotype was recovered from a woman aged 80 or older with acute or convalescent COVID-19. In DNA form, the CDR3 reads TGTGCCAGCAGCTTCACAGTTCAGGGAGGTCAAGAGACCCAGTACTTC. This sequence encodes CASSFTVQGGQETQYF.